This T cell receptor (beta chain) appears in the sequencing data of a study of cytomegalovirus exposure and HLA in healthy donors (dated by TCRdb to about 2017). The study in broad terms: An earlier analysis of approximately 640 of the donors reported roughly 300 Gb of sequence data and around 120 million unique TCR beta sequences from 150 million to 200 million T cells. Around 330 gigabases of sequencing data and tens of millions of unique TCR sequences made up an early release that covered nearly 650 HLA-typed donors. Among the roughly 400 genotyped donors, more than 70% belonged to the genetic ancestry cluster associated with self-reported Caucasian donors. The study aimed to test whether cataloging public T cell receptors could reveal signatures of past pathogen exposure. The T cell repertoires of roughly 660 subjects were profiled by immunosequencing and related to cytomegalovirus serostatus. Along with the roughly 700-subject first cohort, a separate validation cohort of over a hundred different subjects was used. High-throughput TCR immunosequencing, statistical association of individual TCRs with disease status, and machine learning were combined to predict cytomegalovirus infection status. A later analysis re-analyzed previously published TCR beta repertoires from 660 or so donors and added high-resolution HLA genotyping to study TCR occurrence patterns. Rather than drawing on any new phenotypic data, the later analysis identified candidate immune exposures from TCR beta sequences and the way those sequences occurred across donors. An earlier analysis of several hundred of the donors used high-throughput TCR beta sequencing to judge whether each TCR beta V gene segment behaved as functional or pseudogenic. Alongside the repertoire data, information on donor age, sex, ethnicity and CMV serostatus was compiled. Genome-wide SNP genotypes for about 55% of the 666 donors were used in a later genetic analysis, which treated that subset as a discovery cohort. All discovery cohort repertoires had been generated using a single sequencing platform. Both class I and class II loci were covered by HLA typing, at four-digit resolution. The number of typed donors differed by locus: about 629-640 for A, B, C, DRB1 and DQB1; roughly 510 for DQA1; 606 for DPA1; and about 450 for DPB1. Four or five DR-DQ haplotypes were handled as single units for association and clustering, since linkage in the cohort was strong. Among some 400 genotyped donors of the cohort, an average of approximately 200,000 unique TCR beta nucleotide sequences was sequenced per donor, of which about 18% were non-productive.

Preparation of the library involved the immunoSEQ multiplex PCR assay. A mixture of 60 forward primers for TCR Vbeta segments and 13 reverse primers for TCR Jbeta segments was used in the multiplex PCR. Amplification of the CDR3 region of rearranged TCR beta genes was performed with a multiplex PCR assay on genomic DNA. The Illumina HiSeq System was used to sequence the amplified TCR beta libraries as 87-base-pair reads. The study's own analysis went as follows. A later analysis counted some 80 million unique TCR beta chains across the 666 repertoires, and some 11 million of these chains were shared by at least two donors. Raw reads were error-corrected and collapsed into unique sequences by a nearest-neighbor algorithm in which closely related sequences were merged to remove PCR and sequencing errors. Alignment of CDR3 sequences to IMGT reference sequences was used to assign V, D and J gene segments. Each retained sequence needed at least a six-nucleotide match to both a V gene segment and a J gene segment. Rearrangements were called productive when the CDR3 lacked stop codons and stayed in frame with V and J; all others were non-productive. Following IMGT convention, CDR3 was defined as the stretch from the second conserved V-encoded cysteine to the conserved J-encoded phenylalanine. In an earlier analysis of roughly 610 of the donors, sequences lacking an unambiguous match to a single V gene segment were excluded. An earlier analysis of 587 of the donors called V segments functional above 56.7% productive rearrangements and segregating when the between-donor standard deviation exceeded 5%. To diagnose cytomegalovirus status from the catalog of TCR beta chain sequences, a statistical classification framework was built. In a later analysis, V and J genes were assigned by comparing TCR nucleotide sequences against IMGT/GENE-DB human TR gene sequences. A later analysis assigned CDR3 sequences and most-parsimonious VDJ recombination scenarios with the TCRdist pipeline. In a later analysis, every TCR beta chain was defined by the combination of its CDR3 amino acid sequence and its V-gene family, and reads without a unique V-gene family were dropped. A later analysis removed 550 to 700 highly shared, low-generation-probability nucleotide sequences to deal with suspected cross-contamination and a sequencing artifact. For each public chain, a later analysis derived a clonal expansion index from normalized ranks of inferred template counts within each repertoire. Generation probabilities in a later analysis came from a VDJ recombination model fitted to out-of-frame rearrangements, and those results were checked against IGoR. Hypergeometric tests were used in a later analysis to score TCR-TCR, TCR-HLA and TCR-CMV co-occurrence, with a repertoire-size bias correction applied to the TCR pairs. False discovery rates were estimated in a later analysis by permuting HLA or CMV assignments 20 times. In a later analysis, co-occurring TCRs were grouped with DBSCAN, and TCRdist sequence similarity was added when clustering was performed within HLA-allele-positive subsets. Repertoires with fewer than 30,000 or more than 120,000 public chains, plus five repertoires with anomalous nucleotide sharing, were excluded from co-occurrence clustering. TCRdb took over this immuneACCESS table, retaining in-frame rearrangements with V and J assigned. Such tables are incomplete; in checked studies, under half of the missing clones stem from an unresolved V gene, and the remainder is unexplained. That table supplies the V and J calls and clone size; D and trimming were determined from the DNA. The sample profile shows about 190,000 clones; roughly four fifths of them were found once. Approximately 3.6% of the sample rests with the top ten.

Results the study describes overall, beyond this receptor: In vitro tests confirmed that a few of the cytomegalovirus-associated TCR beta chains recognize cytomegalovirus antigens. A later analysis found that most CMV-associated TCR beta chains appeared HLA-restricted, with HLA associations seemingly driven largely by CMV exposure. The authors suggested that the approach could potentially be extended to other disease states and immunological phenotypes. Assigning TCR associations to individual alleles was difficult when HLA alleles, especially DR and DQ, strongly co-occurred. The study gave a list of about 150 TCR beta chains associated with cytomegalovirus. Only TCR beta chains were sequenced in this cohort, and the absence of alpha or paired-chain data limited detectable features. A cluster of highly shared sequence variants was judged likely to be a technical artifact of the sequencing pipeline. Presence/absence analyses assumed roughly uniform sequencing depth across donors, an assumption that may not hold. Over 15 rarely observed V segments, including chromosome 9 orphons, were excluded from the earlier analysis of several hundred of the donors because counts were too low. In both the original and validation cohorts, the classifier was reported to diagnose cytomegalovirus status with high specificity and sensitivity. In a later analysis, the rate of TCR association differed among HLA loci, with DRB1 alleles having the most associated TCRs and HLA-C alleles having the fewest. Correlated functional status among segregating V segments might reflect linkage disequilibrium, but an unknown experimental factor could not be ruled out. A later genetic analysis associated a missense DCLRE1C variant with V-gene and J-gene trimming of TCR beta chains, and an independent cohort replicated the association. A further reported finding was that TCR beta sequences accurately predicted the HLA-A and HLA-B alleles for most subjects in the first cohort. Broadly in line with IMGT annotations, most TCR beta V segments showed up in productive rearrangements about 90% or about 30% of the time in an earlier analysis of some 590 of the donors. A later analysis found that HLA-associated TCR beta chains were more clonally expanded and had lower generation probabilities than equally common non-associated chains. Because HLA typing was unavailable for some donors at each locus, only the typed subset was used in association tests. In a later genetic analysis, fewer N-insertions in productive TCRs were reported among donors in an Asian-associated ancestry cluster than the roughly 640-donor mean. Most TCR sequences were observed very rarely across donors, whereas some public TCRs were present in many individuals. Specific HLA alleles were associated with 16,951 TCR beta sequences at a false discovery rate of 0.05 in a later analysis. A later analysis reported that several top co-occurrence clusters appeared linked to parvovirus B19, influenza, CMV and Epstein-Barr virus. Immune exposure information for the cohort was limited to CMV serostatus.

The cohort comprised some 730 healthy bone marrow donors. Cohort members were all nominally healthy when sampled, although unrecorded immune exposures were likely present. The donor tested CMV seropositive and was one of the 289 seropositive cohort members. Each donor provided a peripheral blood sample, and peripheral blood mononuclear cells were used for TCR beta sequencing. The Qiagen DNeasy Blood Extraction Kit was used to extract genomic DNA from the blood cell samples. Of note for this clone: There is no known antigen for this receptor. It has no much larger one-base neighbor in the sample; base qualities were not kept.

The clonotype comes from a man in his forties or fifties in good health and CMV-seropositive. The sample comprised PBMCs.

The CDR3 amino acid sequence is: CASSFSGLNTGELFF. The DNA sequence is as follows: TGCGCCAGCAGCTTTAGCGGACTGAACACCGGGGAGCTGTTTTTT. The rearrangement joined TRBV5-1 to TRBJ2-2; 6 matching bases give a weak D call of TRBD2. At the junction V is shortened by 2 bases and J by 1 base, with 9 bases in between. The CDR3 starts with the cysteine, ends with the phenylalanine, and has 15 residues. The CDR3 DNA has 45 bases and is translated from base 1. The germline V gene sets CDR1 to SGHRS and CDR2 to YFSETQ.